This T cell receptor (beta chain) was retrieved from a study of T cell repertoires in cytomegalovirus infection. The wider study: The authors relied on CMV epitopes, both recently identified HLA-C-restricted and well-studied HLA-B-restricted.

Concerning this clonotype itself: Its antigen is not identified.

The CDR3 has 12 residues. V lost 6 bases, J lost 0 bases, and 5 bases lay in between. Germline V gene sequence: CDR1 MNHEY, CDR2 SVGAGI. TCRdb re-called the reads with MiXCR, one entry per CDR3 protein. In the table there are about 470,000 distinct CDR3 sequences, about 42% of which are singletons. This sample comprised cultured PBMCs, obtained from culture after CMV antigen stimulation. The receptor's source is a human donor in good health (CMV status not recorded). Some clones in this sample may be carry-over from other donors' samples. V gene TRBV6-5 combines with J gene TRBJ1-1, with D uncertain. The CDR3 region has the DNA TGTGCCAGCAGGGCGGTGAACACTGAAGCTTTCTTT. Encoded protein: CASRAVNTEAFF.